The entry below gives a single T cell receptor (beta chain) sequence along with its context. The conserved phenylalanine or tryptophan normally closing the CDR3 is absent here, so this likely arose from a read error. Because the CDR3's place on the DNA is in doubt, the DNA is left out and the CDR3 is given as listed by TCRdb. The CDR3 is 9 amino acids long, termini counted. Germline lookup yields CDR1 SGHRS and CDR2 YFSETQ. Via MiXCR, TCRdb re-called the PCR reads, giving one row per CDR3 protein. The sample has roughly 6,000 distinct CDR3 sequences, nearly 15% seen once. The data belong to a study of tumor-infiltrating lymphocytes in oesophageal squamous cell carcinoma.

What was sequenced was normal esophageal tissue next to the tumor. The chain is built from TRBV5-1 and TRBJ2-4; TRBD1 was called by the table and not checked on the DNA. The sequence was obtained from a male donor with esophageal squamous cell carcinoma. This CDR3 reads CASSLARTG.